This T cell receptor beta chain was observed in a study of cytomegalovirus exposure and HLA in healthy donors. Study-wide points: In a later analysis, V- and J-gene trimming of beta chains associated with a DCLRE1C missense variant, replicated independently.

Concerning this clone itself: The antigen is unknown.

Primers: 60 Vbeta forward and 13 Jbeta reverse. The method was immunoSEQ multiplex PCR; TCRdb's version includes in-frame clones alone and lacks a portion of them. This table holds just over 200,000 clones, roughly 70% found once. Trimming removed 4 bases from V and 5 bases from J; junction bases left unmatched: 11. Germline V gene sequence: CDR1 KGHSH, CDR2 LQKENI. The CDR3 sequence is 16 residues long. The chain joins TRBV18 to TRBJ2-5, with 9 positions matching TRBD1. Sequences were obtained from PBMCs. The receptor was isolated from a man aged 35 to 55 in good health and CMV-seropositive. CDR3 DNA sequence: TGTGCCAGCTCACGCGAATTACAGGGGGCCGGGGAGACCCAGTACTTC. Amino acid sequence: CASSRELQGAGETQYF. Using reference TRBV18 and TRBJ2-5 for the parts outside the CDR3, the full variable domain is NAGVMQNPRHLVRRRGQEARLRCSPMKGHSHVYWYRQLPEEGLKFMVYLQKENIIDESGMPKERFSAEFPKEGPSILRIQQVVRGDSAAYFCASSRELQGAGETQYFGPGTRLLVL.